The following is a TCR beta chain sequence with its context. What antigen it recognizes has not been identified. Qualities for individual bases were not recorded, and no much larger clone is one base off. Peripheral blood CD8+ and CD4+ T cells from healthy donors, Susac syndrome patients and multiple sclerosis patients were profiled by high-throughput TCR beta sequencing. Multiple sclerosis controls were treatment-naive patients with stable or active relapsing-remitting disease fulfilling revised McDonald criteria. Bulk CD8+ and CD4+ T cells were purified by magnetic negative isolation, while CD8+ TEMRA cells were enriched using FACS. Blood was collected in EDTA tubes and processed within 24 hours, with PBMCs isolated through density gradient centrifugation. PBMCs intended for TCR sequencing were cryopreserved in liquid nitrogen and thawed later in a water bath at 37 degrees C. The sorted or isolated CD4+, CD8+ and CD8+ TEMRA cells had a purity of 90% or higher.

The record originates from a study of CD8 T cells in Susac syndrome (dated by TCRdb to 2018 to 2020). Turning to the overall study: Repertoire sequencing was used to test whether CD8+ T cell activation and differentiation in Susac syndrome was antigen driven. The study compared CD8+ T cell repertoire clonality among 12 healthy donors, approximately 14 Susac syndrome patients and approximately 16 multiple sclerosis patients.

RNA was extracted with the RNeasy kit and roughly 0.45 to 1 ug was reverse transcribed using random hexamers. TCR beta CDR3 regions were amplified with the immunoSEQ multiplex PCR assay covering 54 Vbeta and 13 Jbeta segments. PCR amplification bias was corrected by using a synthetic template baseline for primer optimization and computational correction. In the authors' own workflow: Reads were annotated to V, D and J genes per IMGT and analyzed with immunoSEQ Analyzer, keeping only productive sequences. Clonality was computed as one minus Shannon entropy normalized by log2 of the number of productive unique sequences. For each patient and control, public and private clones were evaluated among the 100 most prevalent clones. Clones were defined as Susac-specific if absent from the healthy and MS cohorts, from over a thousand published viral clones and from other ImmuneACCESS disease sequences. The raw public reads went through TCRdb reprocessing: fastp at Q25, MiXCR clone calling, in-frame beta chains kept. Every distinct CDR3 protein forms one entry, paired with its most common genes and DNA. TCRdb's processing, not the authors' own work, is the source of the V and J calls. The sample data list roughly 80,000 distinct CDR3 sequences, and around 90% of these were observed just once. About 0.47% of the sample lies in the top ten.

The study at large found these results: The number of individuals in the TCR sequencing and HLA analysis was recognized as being relatively small.

The CDR3 has 15 amino acids, counting the end cysteine and phenylalanine. The CDR3 DNA has 45 bases and is translated from base 1. V is reduced by 4 bases and J by 4 bases, leaving a spacing of 16 bases between them. Sequences MNHEY (CDR1) and SMNVEV (CDR2) are obtained from the germline V gene (reference sequence). The rearrangement joined TRBV27 to TRBJ1-1; the best D guess is TRBD1, with 5 bases matching. The specimen sequenced was CD8+ T cells from PBMCs. This clonotype was sampled from a human donor with multiple sclerosis. CDR3 protein: CASSYSGRRGTEAFF. The DNA is TGTGCCAGCAGTTACTCGGGCCGGAGGGGCACTGAAGCTTTCTTT.